This T cell receptor beta chain was identified in a study of cytomegalovirus exposure and HLA in healthy donors. Germline trimming cut 4 bases from V and 1 base from J; bases unmatched to any gene: 6. There are 15 residues in the CDR3. Germline CDR1 is SGHRS and CDR2 is YFSETQ. In the PCR, 60 Vbeta and 13 Jbeta primers were used. How the authors handled the data: Approximately 9.9 million of 75 million to 85 million unique TCR beta chains were shared, per a later count. The protocol was immunoSEQ multiplex PCR, while the TCRdb copy is restricted to in-frame clones and leaves out a portion. V, J and clone size reflect that table, while D and trimming were determined from the DNA. Here the sample spans around 160,000 clones, 70% to 80% being singletons. To note about this clone: Its antigen remains unknown.

Overall study results and limits: Among TCR beta chains, those listed as cytomegalovirus-associated numbered approximately 150. What was likely a sequencing artifact was a cluster of highly shared sequence variants.

This chain links TRBV5-1 with TRBJ2-7, with 9 nucleotides matching TRBD1. This receptor was identified in a male donor in good health and CMV-seronegative. The specimen sequenced was PBMCs. The CDR3 coding sequence is TGCGCCAGCAGCCGGGACAGGGCCTTATCCTACGAGCAGTACTTC. Protein product: CASSRDRALSYEQYF.